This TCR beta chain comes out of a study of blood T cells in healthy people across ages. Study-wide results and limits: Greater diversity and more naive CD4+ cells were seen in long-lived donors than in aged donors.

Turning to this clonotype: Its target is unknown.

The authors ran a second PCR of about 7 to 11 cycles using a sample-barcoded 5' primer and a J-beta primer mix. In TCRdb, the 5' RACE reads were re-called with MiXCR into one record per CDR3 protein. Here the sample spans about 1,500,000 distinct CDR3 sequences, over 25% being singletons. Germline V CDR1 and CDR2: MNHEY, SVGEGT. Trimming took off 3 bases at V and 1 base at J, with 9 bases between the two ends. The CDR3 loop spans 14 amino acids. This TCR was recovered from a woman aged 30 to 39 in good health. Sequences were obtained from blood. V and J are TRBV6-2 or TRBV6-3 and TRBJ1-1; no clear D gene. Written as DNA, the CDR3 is TGTGCCAGCAGTTATAACCCGGCGAACACTGAAGCTTTCTTT. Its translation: CASSYNPANTEAFF.